The 21 T cell receptor beta chains in this list originate from one sample, sequenced in a study of T-cell reconstitution after alpha-beta-depleted transplantation in children. Preparing the TCRbeta library involved the use of unique molecular identifiers. TCRdb re-derived calls from the PCR reads in MiXCR, one entry per CDR3 protein. The sample yields 350,000 to 400,000 distinct CDR3 sequences, 10% to 15% seen once. Sample: PBMCs, taken from the stem cell graft. These receptors all come from a human donor who donated a stem cell graft to a child with Fanconi anemia.

This clonotype has a handful of counts. The chain recombines TRBV18 with TRBJ2-1, with a weak D call TRBD2 (6 bases). The V end lost 3 bases, the J end lost 2 bases, and 11 bases lay between the germline ends. The CDR3 totals 15 residues. Germline V lookup: CDR1 KGHSH, CDR2 LQKENI. For the CDR3, the DNA is TGTGCCAGCTCACCGCTTGGGGGGACCTACAATGAGCAGTTCTTC. Protein: CASSPLGGTYNEQFF.

The sample holds a few counts of this clonotype. The V call is TRBV12-3 or TRBV12-4, the J call TRBJ1-3; D unclear. The V end was cut by 5 bases, the J end by 1 base, with 6 bases between. The CDR3 sequence is 13 residues long. As DNA, the CDR3 is TGTGCCAGCAGTCCCCCGTCTGGAAACACCATATATTTT. This gives the protein CASSPPSGNTIYF.

The chain has TRBV20-1 and TRBJ2-3; 16 bases match TRBD2. In germline, CDR1 is DFQATT, CDR2 SNEGSKA (reference sequence). This CDR3 is 15 amino acids long. Unmatched junction bases numbered 5, after V lost 6 bases and J lost 5 bases. The DNA for the CDR3 is TGCAGTGCGGGGACTAGCGGGGGGGTCGTAGATACGCAGTATTTT. Residues: CSAGTSGGVVDTQYF.

This clonotype was seen only a few times. The rearrangement joins TRBV5-1 to TRBJ1-1, with D unresolved. Germline V gives CDR1 SGHRS, CDR2 YFSETQ. The length of the CDR3 is 15 residues. V was shortened by 2 bases and J by 0 bases, with 11 bases between the two germline ends. CDR3 region: CASSLEMSLNTEAFF. CDR3 bases: TGCGCCAGCAGCTTAGAGATGAGCCTGAACACTGAAGCTTTCTTT.

In this sample, this clonotype turned up a few times. The chain uses TRBV6-1 and TRBJ2-3; 11 bases line up with TRBD2. Germline V gene sequence: CDR1 MNHNS, CDR2 SASEGT. This CDR3 has 14 amino acids. With 2 bases clipped from V and 13 bases from J, the junction kept 8 bases outside the gene matches. CDR3 sequence: CASSESSSGGRKYF. In DNA form, the CDR3 reads TGTGCCAGCAGTGAATCGTCTAGCGGGGGGCGTAAGTATTTT.

There are a few counts of this clonotype. This chain uses TRBV5-1 with TRBJ2-3; tentatively, D is TRBD1 (6 bases). The length of the CDR3 is 14 residues. V lost 4 bases, J lost 2 bases, and 11 bases lay in between. CDR1 is SGHRS, CDR2 YFSETQ, per germline. The CDR3 DNA reads TGCGCCAGCAGCGAGGGGGAAGTCACAGATACGCAGTATTTT. This translates into CASSEGEVTDTQYF.

The chain employs TRBV18 and TRBJ2-5, with 9 bases lining up with TRBD1. The germline V gene has CDR1 KGHSH and CDR2 LQKENI. V shed 4 bases, J shed 5 bases, and the junction held 8 bases outside the gene matches. The CDR3 totals 15 residues. CDR3 sequence (DNA): TGTGCCAGCTCACGGAACCGGGACAGGGAGGAGACCCAGTACTTC. Translation gives CASSRNRDREETQYF. Full variable domain (missing parts from reference TRBV18 and TRBJ2-5): NAGVMQNPRHLVRRRGQEARLRCSPMKGHSHVYWYRQLPEEGLKFMVYLQKENIIDESGMPKERFSAEFPKEGPSILRIQQVVRGDSAAYFCASSRNRDREETQYFGPGTRLLVL.

The table lists this clonotype with many counts. The chain combines TRBV6-5 with TRBJ2-2, with a weak D call TRBD2 (5 bases). The CDR3 runs to 12 residues. Trimming removed 6 bases at V and 5 bases at J, with 7 bases between. CDR1 and CDR2 from the germline V gene are MNHEY and SVGAGI. The CDR3 region is CASRRRTGELFF. The DNA for the CDR3 is TGTGCCAGCAGACGGAGGACCGGGGAGCTGTTTTTT.

This clonotype was seen many times. The chain is built from TRBV5-1 and TRBJ2-4, with no clear D. From germline, CDR1 is SGHRS and CDR2 YFSETQ. Trimming removed 0 bases from V and 8 bases from J, with 9 bases in between. The CDR3 spans 13 residues. CDR3 DNA: TGCGCCAGCAGCTTGGGGAAGTTGGACATTCAGTACTTC. Residues: CASSLGKLDIQYF. Drawing the rest from reference TRBV5-1 and TRBJ2-4, the complete variable domain is KAGVTQTPRYLIKTRGQQVTLSCSPISGHRSVSWYQQTPGQGLQFLFEYFSETQRNKGNFPGRFSGRQFSNSRSEMNVSTLELGDSALYLCASSLGKLDIQYFGAGTRLSVL.

This chain joins TRBV4-3 and TRBJ1-6; D not resolved. The CDR3 has 16 residues. The germline CDR1 and CDR2 sequences are LGHNA and YSLEER. Deletions cut 0 bases from V and 10 bases from J, with 16 bases between. In DNA, the CDR3 is TGCGCCAGCAGCCAAGAGACCGGGAGCGAATTCTCACCCCTCCACTTT. Amino acid sequence: CASSQETGSEFSPLHF.

The chain links TRBV7-6 to TRBJ1-1; D unresolved. CDR1 and CDR2 (germline): SGHVS, FNYEAQ. With 5 bases removed from V and 6 bases from J, the gap between germline ends came to 13 bases. The CDR3 has 13 amino acids. DNA for the CDR3: TGTGCCAGCAGCGCCCACATGGGCGCTGAAGCTTTCTTT. Its translation is CASSAHMGAEAFF.

This clonotype has ten or more counts. The chain joins TRBV24-1 to TRBJ2-3; 7 positions match TRBD1. The CDR3 has 16 amino acids. With V trimmed by 0 bases and J by 3 bases, 5 bases remained unmatched. The V gene's germline CDR1 is KGHDR and CDR2 SFDVKD. CDR3 coding DNA: TGTGCCACCAGTGATTTGATAGGGGGCATGACAGATACGCAGTATTTT. As protein: CATSDLIGGMTDTQYF.

V is TRBV6-1 and J is TRBJ2-7; 8 positions match TRBD1. This CDR3 spans 13 amino acids. Trimming took 6 bases from V and 5 from J; bases not matched to a gene: 6. Per the germline V gene, CDR1 is MNHNS and CDR2 is SASEGT. CDR3 sequence: CASRRTGIHEQYF. Here the CDR3 DNA reads TGTGCCAGCAGAAGGACAGGGATCCACGAGCAGTACTTC.

In the case of this clonotype: A much larger clone sits a single nucleotide away, making a read error possible. The V and J genes are TRBV7-4 and TRBJ2-3, with D hard to call. Looked up from germline, CDR1 is SGHVT and CDR2 is SQSDAQ. Trimming cost V 3 bases and J 4 bases, with 5 bases left between them. The CDR3 extends over 12 amino acids. CDR3 amino acids: CASSFHSDTQYF. The CDR3 bases are TGTGCCAGCAGCTTCCACTCAGATACGCAGTATTTT.

There are a few counts of this clonotype. The V and J genes are TRBV6-2 or TRBV6-3 and TRBJ2-7; D gene unclear. Germline assignment: CDR1 MNHEY and CDR2 SVGEGT. This CDR3 contains 13 residues. Trimming shortened V by 1 base and J by 6 bases, and 10 bases separated the two germline ends. The CDR3 spells CASSYYSAGEQYV. CDR3 DNA sequence: TGTGCCAGCAGTTACTACAGCGCCGGCGAGCAGTACGTC.

This chain connects TRBV30 to TRBJ2-1; D may correspond to TRBD1 or TRBD2 (6 bases each). V was trimmed by 0 bases and J by 8 bases, leaving 20 bases between them. Germline CDR1 is GTSNPN and CDR2 is SVGIG (reference sequence). This CDR3 is built from 16 residues. The CDR3 nucleotides read TGTGCCTGGAGTGTACTCGGGGGCAGGCTAGGGGATGAGCAGTTCTTC. Translation gives CAWSVLGGRLGDEQFF.

V gene TRBV6-5 combines with J gene TRBJ2-3; 7 nucleotides align to TRBD2. Germline V lookup: CDR1 MNHEY, CDR2 SVGAGI. Germline trimming cut 2 bases from V and 2 bases from J; bases unmatched to any gene: 4. This CDR3 spans 15 amino acids. The CDR3 sequence is CASSYGAGPTDTQYF. DNA of the CDR3: TGTGCCAGCAGTTACGGAGCGGGGCCCACAGATACGCAGTATTTT.

J is TRBJ2-6 and V is TRBV10-1; D gene unclear. The germline CDR1 and CDR2 sequences are WNHNN and SYGVQD (reference sequence). This CDR3 is 16 amino acids long. Trimming shortened V by 3 bases and J by 2 bases, and 11 bases separated the two germline ends. CDR3 loop: CASSDSVGTGANVLTF. CDR3 coding DNA: TGCGCCAGCAGTGATTCCGTAGGGACTGGGGCCAACGTCCTGACTTTC.

This clonotype has a handful of counts. The genes are TRBV29-1 and TRBJ1-2, with TRBD1 as a possible D gene (5 bases). Trimming removed 4 bases from V and 4 bases from J, with 13 bases in between. The CDR3 consists of 13 residues. CDR1 is SQVTM, CDR2 ANQGSEA, per germline. The DNA for the CDR3 is TGCAGCGTTGGGGAGGGGCGCGCCTATGGCTACACCTTC. As protein: CSVGEGRAYGYTF.

This clonotype was counted between two and nine times. The chain carries TRBV21-1 and TRBJ2-1; the table's D call, TRBD2, has no DNA check behind it. TRBV21-1 corresponds to a pseudogene. This CDR3 is 19 amino acids long. The chain's CDR3 is CASGTERPSGGKGYNEQFF. The DNA of the CDR3 is TGTGCCAGCGGCACGGAGCGTCCTAGCGGGGGGAAGGGATACAATGAGCAGTTCTTC.

This clonotype showed up many times. J is TRBJ2-1 and V is TRBV5-1; 8 bases are a match to TRBD2. CDR1 and CDR2 from the germline V gene are SGHRS and YFSETQ. This CDR3 region has 16 residues. Germline trimming cut 3 bases from V and 5 bases from J; bases unmatched to any gene: 10. This CDR3 reads CASSWGLAGPNNEQFF. The CDR3 nucleotides read TGCGCCAGCAGCTGGGGTTTAGCGGGGCCTAACAATGAGCAGTTCTTC.